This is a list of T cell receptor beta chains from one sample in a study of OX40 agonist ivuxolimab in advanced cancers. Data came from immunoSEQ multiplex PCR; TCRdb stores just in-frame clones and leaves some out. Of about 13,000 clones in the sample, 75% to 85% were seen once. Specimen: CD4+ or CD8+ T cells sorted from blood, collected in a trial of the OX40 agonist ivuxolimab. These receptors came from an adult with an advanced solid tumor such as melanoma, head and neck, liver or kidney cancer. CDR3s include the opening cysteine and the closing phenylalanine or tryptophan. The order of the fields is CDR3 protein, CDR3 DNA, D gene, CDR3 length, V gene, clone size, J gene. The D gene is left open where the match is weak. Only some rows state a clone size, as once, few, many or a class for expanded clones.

CDR3aa: CASSSAAGEKLFF
CDR3nt: TGTGCCAGCAGCTCCGCCGCCGGGGAAAAACTGTTTTTT
d_gene: .
len: 13
v_gene: TRBV9
abundance: .
j_gene: TRBJ1-4

CDR3aa: CASSLSGGDTDTQYF
CDR3nt: TGTGCCAGCAGTTTATCGGGGGGCGACACAGATACGCAGTATTTT
d_gene: .
len: 15
v_gene: TRBV27
abundance: .
j_gene: TRBJ2-3

CDR3aa: CASSPREASGRLYF
CDR3nt: TGTGCCAGCAGCCCGAGGGAGGCTAGCGGGCGACTGTACTTC
d_gene: TRBD2
len: 14
v_gene: TRBV4-2
abundance: once
j_gene: TRBJ2-5

CDR3aa: CASSLPGQGHEQYF
CDR3nt: TGTGCCAGCAGTTTACCGGGACAGGGCCACGAGCAGTACTTC
d_gene: TRBD1
len: 14
v_gene: TRBV27
abundance: .
j_gene: TRBJ2-7

CDR3aa: CATSIRGSPLHF
CDR3nt: TGTGCCACCAGCATACGAGGTTCACCCCTCCACTTT
d_gene: .
len: 12
v_gene: TRBV15
abundance: few
j_gene: TRBJ1-6

CDR3aa: CASSQVGTVEELFF
CDR3nt: TGCGCCAGCAGCCAAGTTGGGACTGTTGAGGAGCTGTTTTTT
d_gene: .
len: 14
v_gene: TRBV4-1
abundance: .
j_gene: TRBJ2-2

CDR3aa: CATSGAVSNQPQHF
CDR3nt: TGCGCCACCTCTGGGGCAGTTAGCAATCAGCCCCAGCATTTT
d_gene: .
len: 14
v_gene: TRBV10-2
abundance: .
j_gene: TRBJ1-5

CDR3aa: CASSAGRDRGHYEQYF
CDR3nt: TGTGCCAGCAGCGCGGGGAGAGACAGGGGGCACTACGAGCAGTACTTC
d_gene: TRBD1
len: 16
v_gene: TRBV9
abundance: .
j_gene: TRBJ2-7

CDR3aa: CASSPFADYEQYF
CDR3nt: TGTGCCAGCAGCCCTTTTGCGGACTACGAGCAGTACTTC
d_gene: .
len: 13
v_gene: TRBV7-2
abundance: .
j_gene: TRBJ2-7

CDR3aa: CASSYSAGMNTEAFF
CDR3nt: TGTGCCAGCAGTTACTCGGCGGGGATGAACACTGAAGCTTTCTTT
d_gene: .
len: 15
v_gene: TRBV6-5
abundance: .
j_gene: TRBJ1-1

CDR3aa: CASSPGTSGGAAYNEQFF
CDR3nt: TGTGCCAGCAGCCCCGGGACTAGCGGGGGGGCCGCCTACAATGAGCAGTTCTTC
d_gene: TRBD2
len: 18
v_gene: TRBV7-3
abundance: .
j_gene: TRBJ2-1

CDR3aa: CASTAGTGAGGYTF
CDR3nt: TGTGCCAGCACCGCCGGGACAGGGGCGGGGGGCTACACCTTC
d_gene: TRBD1
len: 14
v_gene: TRBV27
abundance: .
j_gene: TRBJ1-2

CDR3aa: CASSLSPAPDTQYF
CDR3nt: TGTGCCAGCAGCTTAAGTCCAGCCCCAGATACGCAGTATTTT
d_gene: .
len: 14
v_gene: TRBV7-2
abundance: few
j_gene: TRBJ2-3

CDR3aa: CASSQGTSGSYNEQFF
CDR3nt: TGCGCCAGCAGCCAAGGGACTAGCGGCTCCTACAATGAGCAGTTCTTC
d_gene: TRBD2
len: 16
v_gene: TRBV4-3
abundance: .
j_gene: TRBJ2-1

CDR3aa: CASSYSGDGYTF
CDR3nt: TGTGCCAGCAGTTACTCGGGCGATGGCTACACCTTC
d_gene: .
len: 12
v_gene: TRBV6-5
abundance: .
j_gene: TRBJ1-2

CDR3aa: CASSEIGQAPYEQYF
CDR3nt: TGTGCCAGCAGTGAAATCGGACAGGCGCCCTACGAGCAGTACTTC
d_gene: TRBD1
len: 15
v_gene: TRBV6-1
abundance: .
j_gene: TRBJ2-7

CDR3aa: CASSSWTDMNTEAFF
CDR3nt: TGTGCCAGCAGTTCTTGGACGGACATGAACACTGAAGCTTTCTTT
d_gene: .
len: 15
v_gene: TRBV28
abundance: .
j_gene: TRBJ1-1

CDR3aa: CAIRQGALTDTQYF
CDR3nt: TGTGCCATCAGGCAGGGGGCGCTTACAGATACGCAGTATTTT
d_gene: TRBD1
len: 14
v_gene: TRBV10-3
abundance: .
j_gene: TRBJ2-3